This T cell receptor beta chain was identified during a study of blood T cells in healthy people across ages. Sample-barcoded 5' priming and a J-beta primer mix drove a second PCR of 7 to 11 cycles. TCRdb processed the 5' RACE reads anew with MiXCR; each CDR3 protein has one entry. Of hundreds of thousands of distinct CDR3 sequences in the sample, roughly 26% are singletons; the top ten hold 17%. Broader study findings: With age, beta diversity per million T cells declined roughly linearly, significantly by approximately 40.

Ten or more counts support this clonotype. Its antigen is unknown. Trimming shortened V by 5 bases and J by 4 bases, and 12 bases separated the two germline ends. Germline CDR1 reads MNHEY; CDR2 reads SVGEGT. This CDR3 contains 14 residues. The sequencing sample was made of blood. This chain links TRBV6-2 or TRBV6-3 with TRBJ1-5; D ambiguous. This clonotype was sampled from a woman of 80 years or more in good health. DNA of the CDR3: TGTGCCAGCAGTCCCCGCGGGTGGAATCAGCCCCAGCATTTT. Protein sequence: CASSPRGWNQPQHF.